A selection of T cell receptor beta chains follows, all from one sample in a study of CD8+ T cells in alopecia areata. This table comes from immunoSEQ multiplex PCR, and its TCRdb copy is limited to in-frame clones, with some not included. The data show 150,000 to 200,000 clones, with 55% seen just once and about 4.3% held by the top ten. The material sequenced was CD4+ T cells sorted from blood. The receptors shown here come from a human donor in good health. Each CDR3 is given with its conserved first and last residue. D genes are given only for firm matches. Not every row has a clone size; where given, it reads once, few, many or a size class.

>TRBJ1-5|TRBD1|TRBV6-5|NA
TGTGCCAGCAGTTTTCGCAGGGGGGGCAATCAGCCCCAGCATTTT
CASSFRRGGNQPQHF
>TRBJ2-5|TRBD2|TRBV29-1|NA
TGCAGCGTTGAAGATCCTAGCGGCCCACAGTACTTC
CSVEDPSGPQYF
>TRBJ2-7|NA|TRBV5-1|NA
TGCGCCAGCAGATCTGACTCCTACGAGCAGTACTTC
CASRSDSYEQYF
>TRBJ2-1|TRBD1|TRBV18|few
TGTGCCAGCTCACCACTCGTGAGGGACAGGGCCTACAATGAGCAGTTCTTC
CASSPLVRDRAYNEQFF
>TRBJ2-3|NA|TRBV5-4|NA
TGTGCCAGCAGCCCCAGCGGGAGCACAGATACGCAGTATTTT
CASSPSGSTDTQYF
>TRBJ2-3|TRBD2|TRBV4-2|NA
TGTGCCAGCACCCCGGGAGGGCCAACAGATACGCAGTATTTT
CASTPGGPTDTQYF
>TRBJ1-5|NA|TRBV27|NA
TGTGCCAGCAGTCCGCCGGGATTGAGGCCCCAGCATTTT
CASSPPGLRPQHF
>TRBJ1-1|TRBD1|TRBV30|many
TGTGCCTGTGACAGGGGAGAAGCTTTCTTT
CACDRGEAFF
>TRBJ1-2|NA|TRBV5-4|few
TGTGCCAGCAGCTTGGCTGAGAACTATGGCTACACCTTC
CASSLAENYGYTF
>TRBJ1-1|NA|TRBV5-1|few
TGCGCCAGCAGCCAACAGGGTGGGGGTCGCTTCACTGAAGCTTTCTTT
CASSQQGGGRFTEAFF
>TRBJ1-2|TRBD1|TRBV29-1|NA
TGCAGCGTTATTGCCGGGACAGGGGTTAACTATGGCTACACCTTC
CSVIAGTGVNYGYTF